The rows below give T cell receptor beta chains drawn from one sample of a study of PD-1 blockade in classical Hodgkin lymphoma. Here immunoSEQ multiplex PCR was the method, and the copy in TCRdb shows in-frame clones only, minus some. The sample consists of 100,000 to 120,000 clones, 89% of them appearing once. Material: peripheral blood mononuclear cells (PBMCs), obtained before the second cycle of nivolumab. These receptors originate from a human donor with classical Hodgkin lymphoma. The CDR3 runs from the conserved cysteine through the conserved F or W. Fields, in order: D gene, J gene, V gene, CDR3 DNA, CDR3 protein. A D gene is named only where the DNA matches it firmly.

>-|TRBJ2-1|TRBV5-1
TGCGCCAGCAGCTTTAGCGGCAGAGCAGATGAGCAGTTCTTC
CASSFSGRADEQFF
>-|TRBJ2-1|TRBV5-1
TGCGCCAGCAGCTTGGTTCTAGGAAGCTCCTACAATGAGCAGTTCTTC
CASSLVLGSSYNEQFF
>TRBD1|TRBJ2-7|TRBV10-1
TGCGCCAGCAGTAAGGACAGGGCGCGGGCGGGCGAGCAGTACTTC
CASSKDRARAGEQYF
>TRBD1|TRBJ1-5|TRBV28
TGTGCCAGCAGTTTTTCCACACAGGGGAATCAGCCCCAGCATTTT
CASSFSTQGNQPQHF
>-|TRBJ2-1|TRBV7-2
TGTGCCAGCAGCACTTGGGGGGAGTCCTACAATGAGCAGTTCTTC
CASSTWGESYNEQFF
>-|TRBJ2-7|TRBV6-6
TGTGCCAGCAGTTACTCGGGACCGGTTAACTACGAGCAGTACTTC
CASSYSGPVNYEQYF
>TRBD1|TRBJ2-7|TRBV4-1
TGCGCCAGCAGCCAAGAAGGGACAGTTCGGTACGAGCAGTACTTC
CASSQEGTVRYEQYF
>-|TRBJ2-7|TRBV28
TGTGCCAGCGACGAGGGTTACGAGCAGTACTTC
CASDEGYEQYF
>TRBD2|TRBJ2-3|TRBV27
TGTGCCAGCAGTTTTAGACTAGCGGGGACTAGCACAGATACGCAGTATTTT
CASSFRLAGTSTDTQYF
>-|TRBJ1-2|TRBV7-9
TGTGCCAGCAGCTTAGTAGTTGGGACCTATGGCTACACCTTC
CASSLVVGTYGYTF
>-|TRBJ1-1|TRBV6-1
TGTGCCAGTCGACCGAACACTGAAGCTTTCTTT
CASRPNTEAFF
>-|TRBJ2-1|TRBV5-1
TGCGCCAGCAGCTACCCCTCCAGCGGAATATACAATGAGCAGTTCTTC
CASSYPSSGIYNEQFF
>TRBD1|TRBJ2-7|TRBV28
TGTGCCAGCAGTCGAACCTACTACGGGACAGGGAACGAGCAGTACTTC
CASSRTYYGTGNEQYF
>-|TRBJ2-2|TRBV7-2
TGTGCCAGCAGGGATAACGGGGAGCTGTTTTTT
CASRDNGELFF
>-|TRBJ1-1|TRBV25-1
TGTGCCAGCAAAGGGGAAGGGATCACTGAAGCTTTCTTT
CASKGEGITEAFF